What follows is one T cell receptor (beta chain) and its context. This sample was taken from a study of CD8+ T cells in alopecia areata. The treatment was: oral pan-JAK inhibitor, 5-10 mg twice daily. This CDR3 has 14 amino acids. Per the germline V gene, CDR1 is SGHTA and CDR2 is FQGNSA. V gave up 5 bases and J gave up 3 bases, with 13 bases separating them. Sequencing used cDNA as its template, made by extracting RNA and reverse transcribing it. Assay used: immunoSEQ multiplex PCR; TCRdb lists only in-frame clones, some missing. The sample has around 99,000 clones, roughly 89% seen once. V is TRBV7-2 and J is TRBJ1-1, with D unclear. This TCR was recovered from a human donor with alopecia areata. Sequenced here: CD8+ T cells sorted from blood, sampled at week 24, from a patient treated with tofacitinib. The DNA for the CDR3 is TGTGCCAGCAGCCTTAGACGGGAGTACACTGAAGCTTTCTTT. The encoded protein is CASSLRREYTEAFF.